The T cell receptor (beta chain) described here comes from a study of CXCR3-negative and CXCR3-positive naive CD8 T cells. Findings and limits, study-wide: CXCR3-positive naive cells had more hydrophobic TRB CDR3s than CXCR3-negative naive cells. Memory CD8+ T cell repertoires were far less diverse than both naive subsets.

The authors made the TRB cDNA libraries by 5' RACE using UMI labels. TCRdb reprocessed the 5' RACE reads and keeps a single row for each CDR3 protein, giving no DNA. The sample has 92,000 or so distinct CDR3 sequences; the top ten hold about 1%. The CDR3 is made up of 14 amino acids. The germline V gene has CDR1 LNHDA and CDR2 SQIVND (reference sequence). Triplicate sorts, 300,000 or so cells apiece, were made for each CD8+ T cell subset. Remarks on this clonotype: Its antigen is not known.

This receptor was obtained from a human donor in good health. Some clones in this sample may be carry-over from other donors' samples. Sequenced sample: naive CXCR3- CD8+ T cells from blood. The subset here: CD45RO-CCR7+CD27+CD95- naive CD8+ T cells lacking CXCR3 (TNR3-). The chain employs TRBV19 and TRBJ2-7. The CDR3 region is CASSMVGISYEQYF.